This T cell receptor (beta chain) was sequenced in a study of early T cells in non-severe SARS-CoV-2 infection. Study-wide context: Sequencing of bulk RNA from unsorted whole blood was done, without chain pairing. Findings and caveats of the study: The VDJdb matching leaned toward anti-spike CD8 responses and overlooked private and CD4 specificities.

Trimming removed 0 bases from V and 4 bases from J; junction bases left unmatched: 6. The CDR3 spans 16 residues. The germline V gene has CDR1 SGHRS and CDR2 YFSETQ. Turning to this clonotype: Antigen unknown.

Each cDNA molecule carried a unique molecular identifier. TCRdb reprocessed the 5' RACE reads via MiXCR and lists one record per CDR3 protein. This sample yields roughly 100,000 distinct CDR3 sequences, of which about 12% are seen a single time; over 5% belongs to the top ten. The TCR was taken from an adult who was a healthcare worker with PCR-confirmed SARS-CoV-2 infection or an uninfected control (not recorded which). The rearrangement uses TRBV5-1 and TRBJ2-1; 8 bases are shared with TRBD2. The specimen was whole blood. The chain's CDR3 is CASSLGGGRTYNEQFF. DNA of the CDR3: TGCGCCAGCAGCTTGGGGGGCGGGAGGACGTACAATGAGCAGTTCTTC.